The rows below give T cell receptor beta chains drawn from one sample of a study of blood T cells in healthy people across ages. TCRdb reanalysed the 5' RACE reads using MiXCR and keeps one entry per CDR3 protein. The table shows 1.5 million to 2 million distinct CDR3 sequences, with roughly two fifths occurring only once. Sequenced sample: blood. The receptors stem from a human donor in good health. Each CDR3 is given with its conserved first and last residue. D genes are given only for firm matches. The listing skips clone size in some rows; elsewhere it reads once, few, many or a size class.

j_call clone_size v_call d_call cdr3_aa cdr3_nt
TRBJ2-3 NA TRBV5-6 NA CASSSRSIGMQYF TGTGCCAGCAGCTCAAGATCCATCGGGATGCAGTATTTT
TRBJ2-1 many TRBV9 NA CASSVGQTNEQFF TGTGCCAGCAGCGTAGGACAGACCAATGAGCAGTTCTTC
TRBJ2-1 NA TRBV6-6 TRBD2 CASSYALAGSHNEQFF TGTGCCAGCAGTTACGCTCTAGCGGGTTCACACAATGAGCAGTTCTTC
TRBJ2-6 NA TRBV5-1 NA CASRPSPSGANVLTF TGCGCCAGCAGGCCCTCCCCCTCTGGGGCCAACGTCCTGACTTTC
TRBJ2-7 many TRBV20-1 NA CSARTGPSYEQYF TGCAGTGCTAGAACAGGTCCCTCCTACGAGCAGTACTTC
TRBJ2-5 few TRBV28 TRBD1 CASRKQGKETQYF TGTGCCAGCAGGAAACAGGGGAAAGAGACCCAGTACTTC
TRBJ2-7 NA TRBV29-1 NA CSVVHPTLSYEQYF TGCAGCGTTGTCCACCCGACACTCTCCTACGAGCAGTACTTC
TRBJ1-4 few TRBV12-3/TRBV12-4 NA CASSFLGTTNEKLFF TGTGCCAGCAGTTTTCTCGGTACAACTAATGAAAAACTGTTTTTT
TRBJ1-3 few TRBV12-3/TRBV12-4 NA CASSLGGGENTIYF TGTGCCAGCAGTTTAGGAGGAGGAGAAAACACCATATATTTT
TRBJ2-7 NA TRBV5-1 NA CASSPVFGRDAYEQYF TGCGCCAGCAGCCCCGTCTTCGGCCGGGACGCCTACGAGCAGTACTTC
TRBJ1-1 NA TRBV12-5 NA CASGLSGNTVAFF TGTGCTAGTGGTTTGAGTGGTAACACTGTAGCTTTCTTT
TRBJ1-2 NA TRBV5-1 NA CASSLGNRAVNGYTF TGCGCCAGCAGCTTGGGCAACAGGGCGGTGAACGGCTACACCTTC
TRBJ2-6 NA TRBV7-2 TRBD1 CTSSIRDSVSGANVLTF TGTACCAGCAGCATCCGGGACAGTGTATCTGGGGCCAACGTCCTGACTTTC
TRBJ2-1 few TRBV29-1 NA CSVDGGRGETQFF TGCAGCGTTGACGGGGGGCGCGGAGAGACCCAGTTCTTC
TRBJ2-1 few TRBV20-1 TRBD1 CSATGTGTYNEQFF TGCAGTGCCACCGGGACAGGGACCTACAATGAGCAGTTCTTC
TRBJ2-7 NA TRBV6-5 TRBD1 CASRTGDDEQYF TGTGCCAGCAGGACAGGGGACGACGAGCAGTACTTC
TRBJ2-7 NA TRBV4-1 NA CASSQLTGGKVYEQYF TGCGCCAGCAGCCAACTCACAGGAGGGAAGGTCTACGAGCAGTACTTC
TRBJ2-7 NA TRBV7-9 NA CASSSDSQTYEQYF TGTGCCAGCAGCTCGGACAGTCAGACCTACGAGCAGTACTTC
TRBJ1-5 few TRBV24-1 NA CATSESGEQPQHF TGTGCCACCAGTGAATCAGGGGAACAGCCCCAGCATTTT
TRBJ2-3 few TRBV5-1 NA CASSLATGREDTQYF TGCGCCAGCAGCTTGGCGACAGGGAGGGAAGATACGCAGTATTTT
TRBJ1-2 few TRBV28 NA CASSFRWTDYGYTF TGTGCCAGCAGTTTCAGATGGACAGACTATGGCTACACCTTC
TRBJ2-7 NA TRBV6-2/TRBV6-3 TRBD1 CASSSARLDRGRFGEQYF TGTGCCAGCAGTTCCGCACGCCTGGACAGGGGACGCTTTGGTGAGCAGTACTTC
TRBJ2-7 few TRBV20-1 TRBD2 CSAKTSGGVGEQYF TGCAGTGCTAAGACTAGCGGGGGGGTAGGTGAGCAGTACTTC
TRBJ2-3 few TRBV4-3 NA CASSQGRMTDTQYF TGCGCCAGCAGCCAAGGTCGTATGACAGATACGCAGTATTTT
TRBJ2-3 NA TRBV7-3 NA CASSLNPGASTDTQYF TGTGCCAGCAGCTTAAATCCGGGGGCGTCCACAGATACGCAGTATTTT
TRBJ1-1 NA TRBV20-1 NA CSARDGKGRTEAFF TGCAGTGCTAGAGATGGTAAAGGGCGCACTGAAGCTTTCTTT
TRBJ1-2 NA TRBV9 NA CASSVGDSPRGYTF TGTGCCAGCAGCGTAGGTGACAGCCCCAGAGGCTACACCTTC
TRBJ1-2 NA TRBV7-2 TRBD1 CASSFGQGFFANYGYTF TGTGCCAGCAGCTTCGGACAGGGCTTCTTCGCTAACTATGGCTACACCTTC
TRBJ1-2 few TRBV7-9 NA CASSHLDGVFDYGYTF TGTGCCAGCAGCCACTTAGACGGAGTATTCGACTATGGCTACACCTTC